A selection of T cell receptor beta chains follows, all from one sample in a study of blood T cell repertoires in COVID-19. Some clones are missing from TCRdb's copy, which holds only in-frame ones; the method was immunoSEQ multiplex PCR. Among 360,000 or so clones listed, approximately 91% were seen once. Sequenced material: PBMCs or T cells enriched from blood (not recorded which). The receptor set was obtained from a woman younger than 45 who had been exposed to COVID-19. CDR3s include the opening cysteine and the closing phenylalanine or tryptophan. Fields, in order: CDR3 protein, V gene, CDR3 length, clone size. Expanded clones get a size class; other rows say once, few or many, or leave the size out.

cdr3_aa: CASSLWEADGELFF
v_call: TRBV5-1
cdr3_length: 14
clone_size: .

cdr3_aa: CASSPGAGGLYEQYF
v_call: TRBV27
cdr3_length: 15
clone_size: .

cdr3_aa: CASSEQGVDYGYTF
v_call: TRBV2
cdr3_length: 14
clone_size: .

cdr3_aa: CASSPDWATSYEQYF
v_call: TRBV7-9
cdr3_length: 15
clone_size: .

cdr3_aa: CAITSPRGQGSKNIQYF
v_call: TRBV10-3
cdr3_length: 17
clone_size: .

cdr3_aa: CASSDPGTGGGEQYF
v_call: TRBV10-1
cdr3_length: 15
clone_size: .

cdr3_aa: CASSTRGRGSYEQYF
v_call: TRBV19
cdr3_length: 15
clone_size: .

cdr3_aa: CASSRGKDTQYF
v_call: TRBV11-2
cdr3_length: 12
clone_size: .

cdr3_aa: CASSFGGGTSGELFF
v_call: TRBV28
cdr3_length: 15
clone_size: .

cdr3_aa: CASSAQTGKYNSPLHF
v_call: TRBV28
cdr3_length: 16
clone_size: .

cdr3_aa: CSASRTGQGAGEQFF
v_call: TRBV20-1
cdr3_length: 15
clone_size: .

cdr3_aa: CASSFREYGSYEQYF
v_call: TRBV11-2
cdr3_length: 15
clone_size: few

cdr3_aa: CASSHPGQGYMNTEAFF
v_call: TRBV6-6
cdr3_length: 17
clone_size: .

cdr3_aa: CSGTGEGSGNTIYF
v_call: TRBV29-1
cdr3_length: 14
clone_size: .

cdr3_aa: CASSPLSSYNSPLHF
v_call: TRBV14
cdr3_length: 15
clone_size: .

cdr3_aa: CASSQGDEQYF
v_call: TRBV7-3
cdr3_length: 11
clone_size: .